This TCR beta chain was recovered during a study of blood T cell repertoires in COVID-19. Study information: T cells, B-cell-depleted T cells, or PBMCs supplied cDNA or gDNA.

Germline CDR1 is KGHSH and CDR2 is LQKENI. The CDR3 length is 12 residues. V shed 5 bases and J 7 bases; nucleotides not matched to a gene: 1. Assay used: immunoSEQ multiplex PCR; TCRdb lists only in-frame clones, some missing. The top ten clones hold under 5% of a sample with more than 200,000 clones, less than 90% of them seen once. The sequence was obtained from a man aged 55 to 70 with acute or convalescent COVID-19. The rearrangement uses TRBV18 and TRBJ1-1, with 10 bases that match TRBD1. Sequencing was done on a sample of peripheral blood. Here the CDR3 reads CASSRDRGEAFF. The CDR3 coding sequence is TGTGCCAGCTCAAGGGACAGGGGTGAAGCTTTCTTT.